A single sample is the source of the 24 T cell receptor beta chains below, sequenced in a study of shared clonotypes between healthy human individuals. The naive CD8 fraction comprised CD45RO-negative cells positively selected for CCR7 and excluded terminally differentiated effector memory CD45RA+ cells. The repertoire was sequenced with immunoSEQ multiplex PCR; TCRdb's copy has only in-frame clones and lacks some. The repertoire holds around 700,000 clones, about 90% seen once, with approximately 24% in the top ten. Sequencing used naive CD8+ T cells sorted from blood. The receptors here all came from a man aged 25-45 years in good health.

V and J are TRBV5-1 and TRBJ2-7; 10 nucleotides line up with TRBD2. With 5 bases clipped from V and 0 bases from J, the junction kept 5 bases outside the gene matches. This CDR3 is built from 15 residues. In germline, CDR1 is SGHRS, CDR2 YFSETQ. The CDR3 region has the DNA TGCGCCAGCAGGCCTAGCGGGAGTGGCTCCTACGAGCAGTACTTC. Translation: CASRPSGSGSYEQYF.

The V and J genes are TRBV4-3 and TRBJ2-3; 9 nucleotides line up with TRBD2. This CDR3 contains 15 residues. Looked up from germline, CDR1 is LGHNA and CDR2 is YSLEER. V shed 4 bases and J 4 bases; nucleotides not matched to a gene: 6. In DNA, the CDR3 is TGCGCCAGCAGCCCTAGAATAGCGGGAGCAGATACGCAGTATTTT. This gives the protein CASSPRIAGADTQYF.

This chain uses TRBV6-5 with TRBJ1-5, with D uncertain. V lost 7 bases to trimming and J lost 5 bases, with 12 bases between them. The CDR3 totals 13 residues. CDR1 is MNHEY and CDR2 is SVGAGI in the germline V gene. The CDR3 DNA is TGTGCCAGCAAGTTGGGAGTCGATCAGCCCCAGCATTTT. Its translation: CASKLGVDQPQHF.

The genes are TRBV7-3 and TRBJ2-6, with D hard to call. The germline V gene has CDR1 SGHTA and CDR2 FQGTGA. The ends were cut back, 1 base at V and 3 bases at J, with 7 bases in the middle. The CDR3 runs 15 residues. CDR3 residues: CASSLRGGGANVLTF. As DNA, the CDR3 is TGTGCCAGCAGCTTAAGGGGTGGTGGGGCCAACGTCCTGACTTTC.

The J gene is TRBJ2-1, the V gene TRBV28, with D possibly matching TRBD2 (5 bases). The V gene's germline CDR1 is MDHEN and CDR2 SYDVKM. The germline V and J ends were trimmed by 1 base and 0 bases, with 16 bases remaining between them. This CDR3 has 18 amino acids. CDR3 in amino acids: CASSLYRGSASSYNEQFF. The DNA for the CDR3 is TGTGCCAGCAGTTTATATAGAGGTAGCGCCAGCTCCTACAATGAGCAGTTCTTC.

CDR3 amino acids: CAIVAHQNYEQYF. The CDR3 nucleotides are TGTGCCATTGTAGCACATCAGAATTACGAGCAGTACTTC. The V call is TRBV2, the J call TRBJ2-7; D not certain. The CDR3 is 13 amino acids. Per the germline V gene, CDR1 is SNHLY and CDR2 is FYNNEI. Trimming took off 10 bases at V and 4 bases at J, with 17 bases between the two ends.

The chain joins TRBV9 to TRBJ2-7, with TRBD1 matching over 7 bases. This CDR3 comprises 15 residues. With 3 bases clipped from V and 5 bases from J, the junction kept 11 bases outside the gene matches. In germline, CDR1 is SGDLS, CDR2 YYNGEE. The CDR3 DNA sequence: TGTGCCAGCAGCGCCTTGACAGGGCGAAGGGACGAGCAGTACTTC. It translates to CASSALTGRRDEQYF.

The V call is TRBV7-9, the J call TRBJ1-1; no clear D gene. The CDR3 spans 14 residues. Germline CDR1 is SEHNR and CDR2 is FQNEAQ (reference sequence). Deletions cut 3 bases from V and 1 base from J, with 9 bases between. The DNA of the CDR3 is TGTGCCAGCAGCTTTGGGCGGCAGAACACTGAAGCTTTCTTT. Protein sequence: CASSFGRQNTEAFF.

The table lists this clone with a count of one. The rearrangement uses TRBV6-5 and TRBJ1-2, with TRBD1 matching over 7 bases. Germline V lookup: CDR1 MNHEY, CDR2 SVGAGI. The CDR3 covers 12 residues. V trimming: 8 bases; J trimming: 7 bases; junction bases outside the gene matches: 7. CDR3: CASFRGGAGYTF. The CDR3 bases are TGTGCCAGCTTCCGAGGGGGCGCTGGCTACACCTTC.

The rearrangement uses TRBV6-1 and TRBJ2-3; D uncertain. Germline CDR1 and CDR2: MNHNS and SASEGT. Deletions cut 3 bases from V and 4 bases from J, with 5 bases between. CDR3 size: 12 residues. CDR3 sequence reads: CASSEVADTQYF. The CDR3 DNA sequence: TGTGCCAGCAGTGAGGTGGCAGATACGCAGTATTTT.

J is TRBJ2-1 and V is TRBV5-5; possibly TRBD1 or TRBD2 for D (6 bases each). Germline lookup yields CDR1 SGHKS and CDR2 YYEKEE (reference sequence). Trimming left V 4 bases short and J 3 bases short, with 26 bases between. CDR3 length: 19 residues. CDR3 residues: CASSPGWQAGQTYYNEQFF. The CDR3 DNA reads TGTGCCAGCAGCCCCGGGTGGCAGGCGGGACAAACATACTACAATGAGCAGTTCTTC.

There are a few counts of this clone. V is TRBV6-5 and J is TRBJ2-3; maybe TRBD2 (5 bases). CDR1 and CDR2 (germline): MNHEY, SVGAGI. V shed 6 bases and J shed 15 bases, with 16 bases lying between them. The CDR3 contains 11 residues. The CDR3 DNA is TGTGCCAGCAGACGGGGAGTTGGGGAATATTTT. The encoded protein is CASRRGVGEYF.

The chain has TRBV29-1 and TRBJ1-1, with a possible D match to TRBD1 (5 bases). Germline loops: CDR1 SQVTM, CDR2 ANQGSEA. This CDR3 contains 13 residues. Trimming cost V 0 bases and J 1 base, with 6 bases left between them. CDR3 DNA sequence: TGCAGCGTTGAAGATGGGGGGAACACTGAAGCTTTCTTT. It translates to CSVEDGGNTEAFF.

CDR3 coding DNA: TGTGCCAGCAGGGAGGGACAGGGCGATGCTTTCTTT. It is translated as CASREGQGDAFF. The gene calls are TRBV7-9 and TRBJ1-1; 9 nucleotides line up with TRBD1. Germline loops: CDR1 SEHNR, CDR2 FQNEAQ (reference sequence). V lost 6 bases to trimming and J lost 11 bases; unmatched junction nucleotides: 7. The CDR3 is made up of 12 amino acids.

J is TRBJ2-3 and V is TRBV15; D tentatively fits TRBD1 or TRBD2 (5 bases each). This CDR3 has 15 residues. Per the germline V gene, CDR1 is LNHNV and CDR2 is YYDKDF (reference sequence). Trimming stripped 1 base from V and 0 bases from J, with 8 bases between. The CDR3 spells CATSRGEGSTDTQYF. The CDR3 coding sequence is TGTGCCACCAGCAGAGGTGAGGGGAGCACAGATACGCAGTATTTT.

The genes are TRBV28 and TRBJ2-7; 12 positions agree with TRBD2. The CDR3 has 18 residues. Trimming removed 4 bases from V and 2 bases from J; junction bases left unmatched: 12. The germline V gene has CDR1 MDHEN and CDR2 SYDVKM. The CDR3, as DNA: TGTGCCAGCAGTTCACAATACCGACTAGCGGGGGTAACCTACGAGCAGTACTTC. It is translated as CASSSQYRLAGVTYEQYF.

The chain combines TRBV11-2 with TRBJ2-5; the match to TRBD2 covers 9 bases. The germline CDR1 and CDR2 sequences are SGHAT and FQNNGV. The CDR3 is made up of 17 amino acids. The V and J ends lost 1 base and 1 base, in that order; junction bases with no gene match: 7. Here the CDR3 reads CASSLGSTSGLQETQYF. CDR3 coding DNA: TGTGCCAGCAGCTTAGGATCGACTAGCGGACTCCAAGAGACCCAGTACTTC.

The V gene is TRBV4-1, the J gene TRBJ2-7, with 7 positions matching TRBD2. V lost 1 base and J lost 3; bases outside the gene matches: 6. CDR3 length: 15 amino acids. Germline CDR1 MGHRA, CDR2 YSYEKL. CDR3 loop: CASSQVAAGSYEQYF. The CDR3 DNA follows: TGCGCCAGCAGCCAAGTCGCAGCGGGAAGCTACGAGCAGTACTTC.

There are a few counts of this clone. The chain has TRBV27 and TRBJ2-1, with 7 bases that match TRBD2. J gave up 2 bases and V 6 bases, and 10 bases lay outside the gene matches. This CDR3 has 16 amino acids. Germline loops: CDR1 MNHEY, CDR2 SMNVEV (reference sequence). CDR3 in DNA: TGTGCCAGCAGAGACGCGGTGGCGGGAGCCTACAATGAGCAGTTCTTC. Amino acid sequence: CASRDAVAGAYNEQFF.

The chain is built from TRBV27 and TRBJ1-1, with a possible D match to TRBD1 (5 bases). Germline-derived CDR1 and CDR2 are MNHEY and SMNVEV (reference sequence). This CDR3 has 17 amino acids. Trimming cost V 5 bases and J 0 bases, with 19 bases left between them. CDR3 DNA: TGTGCCAGCAGTGCGAGGGGTTCGGGGAGGATGAACACTGAAGCTTTCTTT. This encodes CASSARGSGRMNTEAFF.

The rearrangement joins TRBV5-6 to TRBJ2-5; 8 positions match TRBD1. Looked up from germline, CDR1 is SGHDT and CDR2 is YYEEEE. With 4 bases clipped from V and 3 bases from J, the junction kept 11 bases outside the gene matches. The length of the CDR3 is 16 residues. As DNA, the CDR3 is TGTGCCAGCAGCCAAGTCGCGGGACAGGATGAAGAGACCCAGTACTTC. It specifies CASSQVAGQDEETQYF.

The V gene is TRBV11-2, the J gene TRBJ2-3; D may be TRBD2 (5 bases). V lost 1 base and J 0 bases, leaving 8 bases between the germline ends. The CDR3 is 15 residues long. CDR1 SGHAT and CDR2 FQNNGV come from the germline V gene. The CDR3 DNA sequence: TGTGCCAGCAGCTTAGCCCGGGGAAGCACAGATACGCAGTATTTT. Translated, it gives CASSLARGSTDTQYF.

The chain is built from TRBV13 and TRBJ2-3; no clear D. Per germline, CDR1 PRHDT and CDR2 FYEKMQ (reference sequence). CDR3 size: 11 residues. The V end lost 8 bases, the J end lost 6 bases, and 9 bases lay between the germline ends. The CDR3: CASAGADTQYF. The CDR3 coding sequence is TGTGCCAGCGCTGGTGCGGATACGCAGTATTTT.

The J gene is TRBJ2-7, the V gene TRBV28; D remains unclear. Germline loops: CDR1 MDHEN, CDR2 SYDVKM. The CDR3 extends over 13 amino acids. Trimming took 5 bases from V and 2 from J, leaving 10 bases between them. In DNA, the CDR3 is TGTGCCAGCAGTCCCACCTCCCCCTACGAGCAGTACTTC. This gives the protein CASSPTSPYEQYF.